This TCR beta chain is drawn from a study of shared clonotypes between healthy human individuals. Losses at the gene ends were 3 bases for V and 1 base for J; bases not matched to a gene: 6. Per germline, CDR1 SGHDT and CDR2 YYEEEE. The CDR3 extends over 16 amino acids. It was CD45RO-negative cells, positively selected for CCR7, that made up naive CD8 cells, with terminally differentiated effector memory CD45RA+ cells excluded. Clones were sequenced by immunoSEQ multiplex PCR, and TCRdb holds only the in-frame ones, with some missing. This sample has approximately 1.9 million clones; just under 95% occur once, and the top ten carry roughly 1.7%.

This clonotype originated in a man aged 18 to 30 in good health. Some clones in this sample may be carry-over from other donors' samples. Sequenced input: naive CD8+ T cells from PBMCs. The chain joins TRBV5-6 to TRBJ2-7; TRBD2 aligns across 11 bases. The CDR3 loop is CASSSSTSGISYEQYF. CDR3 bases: TGTGCCAGCAGCTCCTCGACTAGCGGGATTTCCTACGAGCAGTACTTC.